Sequencing of this T cell receptor (beta chain) was carried out in a study of OX40 agonist ivuxolimab in advanced cancers. The method was immunoSEQ multiplex PCR; TCRdb's version includes in-frame clones alone and lacks a portion of them. Counted here are tens of thousands of clones, roughly 88% occurring once; the ten biggest clones make up about 1.5%. About this clone itself: What it binds is not known.

Study results and limitations: Expanded clones tended on average to be more numerous among CD8+ T cells than CD4+. Not determined was the antigen specificity of the expanded peripheral T cells.

Here the sequenced sample was CD4+ or CD8+ T cells sorted from blood, taken in a trial of the OX40 agonist ivuxolimab. The receptor's source is an adult with an advanced solid tumor such as melanoma, head and neck, liver or kidney cancer.

The DNA of the CDR3 is TGTGCTAGTGGTACCGGACAGGGTAGGGGCGAGCAGTACTTC. Translation: CASGTGQGRGEQYF. The V gene is TRBV12-5, the J gene TRBJ2-7; 8 bases are a match to TRBD1. Losses at the gene ends were 5 bases for V and 6 bases for J; bases not matched to a gene: 9. The CDR3 has 14 residues. Germline CDR1 reads LGHNT; CDR2 reads FRNRAP. The full variable domain, rest sourced from reference TRBV12-5 and TRBJ2-7, is DARVTQTPRHKVTEMGQEVTMRCQPILGHNTVFWYRQTMMQGLELLAYFRNRAPLDDSGMPKDRFSAEMPDATLATLKIQPSEPRDSAVYFCASGTGQGRGEQYFGPGTRLTVT.